The 30 T cell receptor beta chains listed next were all sequenced from one sample in a study of OX40 agonist ivuxolimab in advanced cancers. Produced via immunoSEQ multiplex PCR; TCRdb's table is partial and in-frame only. The sample has about 94,000 clones, around nine tenths seen once. Sequences were derived from CD4+ or CD8+ T cells sorted from blood, sampled in a trial of the OX40 agonist ivuxolimab. All receptors derive from an adult with an advanced solid tumor such as melanoma, head and neck, liver or kidney cancer.

This sequence joins TRBV6-5 and TRBJ1-3; unclear D gene. The ends were cut back, 0 bases at V and 0 bases at J, with 9 bases in the middle. This CDR3 contains 16 residues. Germline CDR1 is MNHEY and CDR2 is SVGAGI. The CDR3 nucleotides are TGTGCCAGCAGTTACTCTGCGCGTACCTCTGGAAACACCATATATTTT. The encoded protein is CASSYSARTSGNTIYF.

This chain connects TRBV25-1 to TRBJ1-2; 7 bases fit TRBD1. Per germline, CDR1 MGHDK and CDR2 SYGVNS. The trim removed 5 bases at V and 8 bases at J, leaving 8 bases unmatched. This CDR3 spans 13 amino acids. As DNA, the CDR3 is TGTGCCAGCAGTCCGACAGGGTCGGAAGGCTACACCTTC. This codes for CASSPTGSEGYTF.

The V and J genes are TRBV7-8 and TRBJ1-1; tentatively, D is TRBD1 (5 bases). The CDR3 runs to 15 residues. Germline assignment: CDR1 SGHVS and CDR2 FQNEAQ. Trimming left V 5 bases short and J 1 base short, with 14 bases between. CDR3 sequence: CASSREVRGNTEAFF. CDR3 DNA sequence: TGTGCCAGCAGCAGAGAGGTGAGGGGGAACACTGAAGCTTTCTTT.

The J gene is TRBJ1-2, the V gene TRBV6-1; D is uncertain. The CDR3 spans 12 residues. CDR1 is MNHNS and CDR2 is SASEGT in the germline V gene. Trimming took off 8 bases at V and 3 bases at J, with 10 bases between the two ends. CDR3 region: CASGRADYGYTF. The CDR3 nucleotides read TGTGCCAGCGGTCGTGCCGACTATGGCTACACCTTC.

The chain links TRBV18 to TRBJ1-5; TRBD1 agrees at 11 bases. Germline trimming cut 3 bases from V and 0 bases from J; bases unmatched to any gene: 13. In germline, CDR1 is KGHSH, CDR2 LQKENI. The CDR3 runs to 20 residues. DNA of the CDR3: TGTGCCAGCTCACCCAAAGACCCGGGACAGGGGGGGTATAGCAATCAGCCCCAGCATTTT. Its protein product is CASSPKDPGQGGYSNQPQHF.

This chain links TRBV6-5 with TRBJ1-1; no reliable D call. The CDR3 contains 13 residues. The germline V gene encodes CDR1 MNHEY and CDR2 SVGAGI. V was shortened by 9 bases and J by 1 base, with 12 bases between the two germline ends. For the CDR3, the DNA is TGTGCCAGTAGAAGAGCTTCGAACACTGAAGCTTTCTTT. Its protein product is CASRRASNTEAFF.

This rearrangement joins TRBV5-8 to TRBJ2-1, with a tentative D call TRBD2 (6 bases). CDR3 size: 13 residues. From germline, CDR1 is SGHTS and CDR2 YDEGEE. V lost 2 bases to trimming and J lost 8 bases, with 11 bases between them. This CDR3 reads CASSFQPGDEQFF. The CDR3 DNA reads as TGTGCCAGCAGCTTCCAACCGGGGGATGAGCAGTTCTTC.

The V gene is TRBV7-2, the J gene TRBJ1-2, with 9 bases matching TRBD1. Unmatched junction bases numbered 4, after V lost 5 bases and J lost 3 bases. This CDR3 region has 14 residues. From germline, CDR1 is SGHTA and CDR2 FQGNSA. This CDR3 reads CASSEGTGHYGYTF. DNA for the CDR3: TGTGCCAGCAGCGAAGGGACAGGGCACTATGGCTACACCTTC. The entire variable domain, with the rest obtained from reference TRBV7-2 and TRBJ1-2, is as follows: GAGVSQSPSNKVTEKGKDVELRCDPISGHTALYWYRQSLGQGLEFLIYFQGNSAPDKSGLPSDRFSAERTGGSVSTLTIQRTQQEDSAVYLCASSEGTGHYGYTFGSGTRLTVV.

This rearrangement joins TRBV5-1 to TRBJ2-1; 9 positions match TRBD1. The V gene end was trimmed by 2 bases and the J gene end by 1 base; junction bases not matched to a gene: 4. This CDR3 spans 16 amino acids. Germline V CDR1 and CDR2: SGHRS, YFSETQ. Here the CDR3 reads CASSFTGGASYNEQFF. The CDR3 DNA follows: TGCGCCAGCAGCTTTACAGGGGGCGCTTCCTACAATGAGCAGTTCTTC.

CDR3: CASSLYGSGNQPQHF. The CDR3, as DNA: TGCGCCAGCAGCTTGTACGGCAGTGGCAATCAGCCCCAGCATTTT. This chain uses TRBV5-1 with TRBJ1-5; no clear D gene. Trimming shortened V by 1 base and J by 2 bases, and 10 bases separated the two germline ends. The CDR3 totals 15 residues. In germline, CDR1 is SGHRS, CDR2 YFSETQ.

The V and J genes are TRBV5-1 and TRBJ2-1, with 8 bases lining up with TRBD2. V dropped 2 bases and J dropped 0; count of bases not matched to a gene: 1. Germline CDR1 reads SGHRS; CDR2 reads YFSETQ. This CDR3 is built from 15 residues. CDR3 amino acids: CASSLSGGSYNEQFF. In nucleotides, the CDR3 is TGCGCCAGCAGCTTAAGCGGGGGCTCCTACAATGAGCAGTTCTTC.

The chain uses TRBV4-1 and TRBJ2-5; D possibly corresponds to TRBD2 (7 bases). Germline CDR1 and CDR2: MGHRA and YSYEKL. The ends were cut back, 8 bases at V and 4 bases at J, with 20 bases in the middle. CDR3 length equals 15 residues. The CDR3 protein is CASSGGAFSPETQYF. In DNA form, the CDR3 reads TGCGCCAGCTCTGGGGGGGCCTTTTCGCCAGAGACCCAGTACTTC.

The chain combines TRBV28 with TRBJ1-1, with D perhaps TRBD1 (5 bases). V shed 5 bases and J shed 7 bases, with 11 bases lying between them. The CDR3 contains 12 residues. In germline, CDR1 is MDHEN, CDR2 SYDVKM. The CDR3 is CASSRRDGEAFF. In DNA, the CDR3 is TGTGCCAGCAGTCGCAGGGACGGTGAAGCTTTCTTT.

The V gene is TRBV11-2, the J gene TRBJ2-7; 7 bases are a match to TRBD1. The CDR3 is 16 residues long. Germline loops: CDR1 SGHAT, CDR2 FQNNGV. The ends lost 5 bases at V and 0 bases at J; junction bases unmatched: 10. The CDR3 DNA reads as TGTGCCAGCAGCCGAATCCGGACAGGAAGCTCCTACGAGCAGTACTTC. Protein product: CASSRIRTGSSYEQYF. Using reference TRBV11-2 and TRBJ2-7 for the parts outside the CDR3, the full variable domain is EAGVAQSPRYKIIEKRQSVAFWCNPISGHATLYWYQQILGQGPKLLIQFQNNGVVDDSQLPKDRFSAERLKGVDSTLKIQPAKLEDSAVYLCASSRIRTGSSYEQYFGPGTRLTVT.

The chain has TRBV13 and TRBJ2-5; 7 bases line up with TRBD2. The CDR3 has 14 residues. With V trimmed by 4 bases and J by 5 bases, 7 bases remained unmatched. Germline-derived CDR1 and CDR2 are PRHDT and FYEKMQ (reference sequence). Here the CDR3 DNA reads TGTGCCAGCAGCTCTAGGGCGGGGGTGGAGACCCAGTACTTC. Amino acids: CASSSRAGVETQYF. The full variable domain, completed using reference TRBV13 and TRBJ2-5, is AAGVIQSPRHLIKEKRETATLKCYPIPRHDTVYWYQQGPGQDPQFLISFYEKMQSDKGSIPDRFSAQQFSDYHSELNMSSLELGDSALYFCASSSRAGVETQYFGPGTRLLVL.

The J gene is TRBJ1-4, the V gene TRBV9, with 11 bases aligning to TRBD1. Trimming removed 3 bases from V and 11 bases from J; junction bases left unmatched: 9. CDR3 length: 15 amino acids. Germline V gene lookup returns CDR1 SGDLS and CDR2 YYNGEE. The CDR3 bases are TGTGCCAGCAGCGAGGTTGGACAGGGGGCGGTGAAACTGTTTTTT. Its protein is CASSEVGQGAVKLFF.

The rearrangement links TRBV14 to TRBJ1-2; perhaps TRBD1 as D (6 bases). The V end lost 0 bases, the J end lost 4 bases, and 12 bases lay between the germline ends. The germline V gene has CDR1 SGHDN and CDR2 FVKESK. The CDR3 is 15 residues long. The CDR3 here is CASSQEGPRGYGYTF. CDR3 coding DNA: TGTGCCAGCAGCCAAGAAGGCCCCAGGGGCTATGGCTACACCTTC.

The chain couples TRBV5-5 to TRBJ1-2; TRBD1 might be the D (6 bases). The CDR3 runs 12 residues. V lost 4 bases to trimming and J lost 6 bases, with 10 bases between them. CDR1 and CDR2 (germline): SGHKS, YYEKEE (reference sequence). The CDR3 DNA sequence: TGTGCCAGCAGCCCAGGGGTGGATGGCTACACCTTC. Its protein product is CASSPGVDGYTF.

For the CDR3, the DNA is TGTGCCAGCAGCCTCACTGCGGCGGGGGGGGAGACCCAGTACTTC. This codes for CASSLTAAGGETQYF. The V gene is TRBV11-3, the J gene TRBJ2-5; 9 bases fit TRBD2. Trimming removed 5 bases from V and 5 bases from J; junction bases left unmatched: 9. The CDR3 consists of 15 residues. The V gene's germline CDR1 is SGHNT and CDR2 YENEEA.

This clone was recorded once. The J gene is TRBJ2-2, the V gene TRBV5-4, with a possible D match to TRBD2 (6 bases). This CDR3 region has 17 residues. Germline V gene lookup returns CDR1 SGHNT and CDR2 YYREEE (reference sequence). V lost 4 bases, J lost 3 bases, and 19 bases lay in between. CDR3 amino acids: CASSPRGTGGDTGELFF. In DNA form, the CDR3 reads TGTGCCAGCAGCCCGAGAGGGACCGGAGGGGACACCGGGGAGCTGTTTTTT.

The rearrangement joins TRBV9 to TRBJ1-2, with 9 positions matching TRBD1. CDR1 SGDLS and CDR2 YYNGEE come from the germline V gene. This CDR3 region has 16 residues. Trimming removed 0 bases from V and 2 bases from J; junction bases left unmatched: 5. For the CDR3, the DNA is TGTGCCAGCAGCGTAGCGCACAGGGGGCTGAACTATGGCTACACCTTC. Translation gives CASSVAHRGLNYGYTF.

The chain joins TRBV7-9 to TRBJ2-7; D perhaps matches TRBD2 (6 bases). This CDR3 spans 13 amino acids. Trimming stripped 0 bases from V and 6 bases from J, with 9 bases between. In germline, CDR1 is SEHNR, CDR2 FQNEAQ (reference sequence). Here the CDR3 reads CASSLAQGGEQYF. For the CDR3, the DNA is TGTGCCAGCAGCTTAGCGCAGGGAGGCGAGCAGTACTTC.

In nucleotides, the CDR3 is TGTGCCAGTAGCGTAGATGCGGGGCTGGGCAATGAGCAGTTCTTC. Protein: CASSVDAGLGNEQFF. This chain links TRBV19 with TRBJ2-1, with D perhaps TRBD2 (6 bases). Germline assignment: CDR1 LNHDA and CDR2 SQIVND (reference sequence). The CDR3 spans 15 residues. Trimming removed 6 bases from V and 6 bases from J, with 18 bases in between.

This chain connects TRBV10-1 to TRBJ2-3, with D uncertain. Looked up from germline, CDR1 is WNHNN and CDR2 is SYGVQD (reference sequence). The V end lost 2 bases, the J end lost 1 base, and 4 bases lay between the germline ends. CDR3 size: 13 residues. The CDR3 protein is CASSEPCTDTQYF. CDR3 nucleotide sequence: TGCGCCAGCAGTGAGCCTTGCACAGATACGCAGTATTTT.

This sequence joins TRBV28 and TRBJ1-2; unclear D gene. V was pared by 4 bases and J by 3 bases, with 12 bases between. The CDR3 runs to 14 residues. Germline V gene lookup returns CDR1 MDHEN and CDR2 SYDVKM. In DNA, the CDR3 is TGTGCCAGCAGTTCCCCTGGCAGTCACTATGGCTACACCTTC. Its translation is CASSSPGSHYGYTF.

The chain is built from TRBV9 and TRBJ2-2; no reliable D call. The CDR3 is made up of 14 amino acids. In germline, CDR1 is SGDLS, CDR2 YYNGEE. Trimming removed 0 bases at V and 1 base at J, with 4 bases between. The CDR3 region has the DNA TGTGCCAGCAGCGTAGCACAGAACACCGGGGAGCTGTTTTTT. Residues: CASSVAQNTGELFF.

The V call is TRBV14, the J call TRBJ1-3; no clear D gene. The CDR3 is made up of 16 amino acids. Trimming removed 0 bases from V and 4 bases from J, with 13 bases in between. Looked up from germline, CDR1 is SGHDN and CDR2 is FVKESK. The CDR3 sequence: CASSQDPSTRGNTIYF. CDR3 nucleotides: TGTGCCAGCAGCCAAGACCCCTCCACGCGCGGAAACACCATATATTTT.

V gene TRBV10-1 combines with J gene TRBJ1-3, with unresolved D. This CDR3 is built from 17 residues. Germline CDR1 WNHNN, CDR2 SYGVQD (reference sequence). Trimming took off 0 bases at V and 2 bases at J, with 14 bases between the two ends. The CDR3 nucleotides are TGCGCCAGCAGTGAGTCTAAATCGGCCGGGCCTGGAAACACCATATATTTT. Encoded protein: CASSESKSAGPGNTIYF.

As to this clone: The same CDR3 arises from other DNA sequences in this sample as well. The chain uses TRBV5-1 and TRBJ1-5, with 9 bases aligning to TRBD1. Germline assignment: CDR1 SGHRS and CDR2 YFSETQ. There are 15 residues in the CDR3. The V gene end was trimmed by 0 bases and the J gene end by 4 bases; junction bases not matched to a gene: 2. The CDR3 spells CASSLEGQGNQPQHF. Here the CDR3 DNA reads TGCGCCAGCAGCTTGGAGGGACAGGGAAATCAGCCCCAGCATTTT.

The CDR3 nucleotides read TGCAGCGTTGAAGATACGAGCCCCTACGAGCAGTACTTC. Amino acid sequence: CSVEDTSPYEQYF. The rearrangement uses TRBV29-1 and TRBJ2-7; D remains ambiguous. Trimming removed 0 bases from V and 2 bases from J, with 8 bases in between. The CDR3 runs 13 residues. Germline CDR1 and CDR2: SQVTM and ANQGSEA.